Shown below are 23 T cell receptor beta chains from a single sample sequenced in a study of cytomegalovirus exposure and HLA in healthy donors. Profiling relied on immunoSEQ multiplex PCR, and the TCRdb table lists in-frame clones only, not all of them. Of about 240,000 clones in the sample, approximately 84% were seen once. The source material was PBMCs. These receptors were obtained from a woman under 40 in good health and CMV-seropositive.

The chain recombines TRBV2 with TRBJ2-1; D uncertain. The CDR3 runs to 14 residues. Trimming pared 8 bases from V and 1 base from J, leaving 12 bases between. CDR1 SNHLY and CDR2 FYNNEI come from the germline V gene. CDR3 residues: CASVGDLSYNEQFF. The CDR3 nucleotides read TGTGCCAGCGTCGGAGACCTTTCCTACAATGAGCAGTTCTTC. Full variable domain (rest looked up from reference TRBV2 and TRBJ2-1): EPEVTQTPSHQVTQMGQEVILRCVPISNHLYFYWYRQILGQKVEFLVSFYNNEISEKSEIFDDQFSVERPDGSNFTLKIRSTKLEDSAMYFCASVGDLSYNEQFFGPGTRLTVL.

This clone was observed a few times. CDR3 DNA sequence: TGTGCCATCAGTGAGGCGACAGTCATGGGGGAGCAGTACTTC. Residues: CAISEATVMGEQYF. The chain has TRBV10-3 and TRBJ2-7, with D possibly matching TRBD1 (5 bases). The CDR3 loop spans 14 amino acids. CDR1 is ENHRY and CDR2 is SYGVKD in the germline V gene. V gave up 2 bases and J gave up 7 bases, with 15 bases separating them.

The chain has TRBV5-1 and TRBJ2-5, with D maybe TRBD1 (6 bases). The CDR3 runs 14 residues. CDR1 and CDR2 from the germline V gene are SGHRS and YFSETQ. Trimming removed 0 bases at V and 4 bases at J, with 10 bases between. The CDR3 DNA follows: TGCGCCAGCAGCTTGGCCAACAGGGCAGAGACCCAGTACTTC. Amino acids: CASSLANRAETQYF.

The V call is TRBV2, the J call TRBJ2-2, with D maybe TRBD1 (5 bases). CDR1 SNHLY and CDR2 FYNNEI come from the germline V gene. The CDR3 is made up of 16 amino acids. The V gene lost 4 bases and the J gene lost 1 base, with 13 bases spanning the gap. The CDR3 coding sequence is TGTGCCAGCAGTGTAGACAGTAGCATGAACACCGGGGAGCTGTTTTTT. This gives the protein CASSVDSSMNTGELFF. Filled out from reference TRBV2 and TRBJ2-2, the complete variable domain reads EPEVTQTPSHQVTQMGQEVILRCVPISNHLYFYWYRQILGQKVEFLVSFYNNEISEKSEIFDDQFSVERPDGSNFTLKIRSTKLEDSAMYFCASSVDSSMNTGELFFGEGSRLTVL.

V is TRBV28 and J is TRBJ1-2, with D unclear. The V end was cut by 0 bases, the J end by 0 bases, with 17 bases between. CDR1 and CDR2 (germline): MDHEN, SYDVKM. The CDR3 is made up of 18 amino acids. CDR3 amino acids: CASSLWNGRVIANYGYTF. The CDR3 region has the DNA TGTGCCAGCAGTTTATGGAACGGGCGGGTTATAGCTAACTATGGCTACACCTTC.

The J gene is TRBJ1-5, the V gene TRBV4-1; a possible D gene is TRBD1 (6 bases). V was trimmed by 2 bases and J by 7 bases, leaving 15 bases between them. In germline, CDR1 is MGHRA, CDR2 YSYEKL. The CDR3 sequence is 15 residues long. For the CDR3, the DNA is TGCGCCAGCAGCCAATCTCTGGGGGCCGGCCAGCCCCAGCATTTT. This gives the protein CASSQSLGAGQPQHF.

The chain joins TRBV28 to TRBJ1-2, with 7 bases that match TRBD1. The CDR3 sequence is 14 residues long. After removal of 8 bases from V and 3 bases from J, the junction contained 9 bases not matched to a gene. Germline V lookup: CDR1 MDHEN, CDR2 SYDVKM. CDR3 region: CASCDTGTDYGYTF. As DNA, the CDR3 is TGTGCCAGCTGCGACACCGGGACAGACTATGGCTACACCTTC.

The J gene is TRBJ1-2, the V gene TRBV7-9; D unresolved. Germline assignment: CDR1 SEHNR and CDR2 FQNEAQ (reference sequence). Trimming took off 0 bases at V and 2 bases at J, with 16 bases between the two ends. This CDR3 has 17 residues. The CDR3 DNA sequence: TGTGCCAGCAGCTTAGCGTCGGGCGGGTCGGCGAACTATGGCTACACCTTC. Translation: CASSLASGGSANYGYTF.

The chain joins TRBV5-6 to TRBJ1-1, with 9 bases that match TRBD1. Trimming took 0 bases from V and 4 from J; bases not matched to a gene: 1. The CDR3 length is 14 residues. Germline CDR1 is SGHDT and CDR2 is YYEEEE. CDR3 loop: CASSLGTGATEAFF. As DNA, the CDR3 is TGTGCCAGCAGCTTGGGGACAGGGGCCACTGAAGCTTTCTTT.

The chain links TRBV21-1 to TRBJ1-5. TRBV21-1 is recorded as a pseudogene. The CDR3 loop spans 20 amino acids. CDR3 nucleotides: TGTGCCAGCAGCCGGGGGGGCAGGGTGGTTTCCAATAGTAGCAATCAGCCCCAGCATTTT. This encodes CASSRGGRVVSNSSNQPQHF.

The genes are TRBV28 and TRBJ2-1; 13 bases align to TRBD2. From germline, CDR1 is MDHEN and CDR2 SYDVKM. The V gene end was trimmed by 7 bases and the J gene end by 15 bases; junction bases not matched to a gene: 15. The CDR3 runs 15 residues. The CDR3 sequence is CASTQGGTSGAWWFF. CDR3 in DNA: TGTGCCAGCACCCAAGGAGGGACTAGCGGGGCCTGGTGGTTCTTC. The complete variable domain, with remaining parts taken from reference TRBV28 and TRBJ2-1, reads DVKVTQSSRYLVKRTGEKVFLECVQDMDHENMFWYRQDPGLGLRLIYFSYDVKMKEKGDIPEGYSVSREKKERFSLILESASTNQTSMYLCASTQGGTSGAWWFFGPGTRLTVL.

V is TRBV10-3 and J is TRBJ2-2; D is unresolved. In germline, CDR1 is ENHRY, CDR2 SYGVKD. The CDR3 extends over 16 amino acids. V lost 0 bases to trimming and J lost 0 bases, with 8 bases between them. CDR3 coding DNA: TGTGCCATCAGTGAGTCGAGTATAACGAACACCGGGGAGCTGTTTTTT. Translation gives CAISESSITNTGELFF.

The gene calls are TRBV19 and TRBJ2-6, with TRBD2 matching 8 bases. V was pared by 5 bases and J by 2 bases, with 5 bases of the junction left unmatched. Per germline, CDR1 LNHDA and CDR2 SQIVND (reference sequence). The CDR3 is 16 residues long. As DNA, the CDR3 is TGTGCCAGTAGTTCCCCGGGGGGGGCTGGGGCCAACGTCCTGACTTTC. It specifies CASSSPGGAGANVLTF.

The chain recombines TRBV7-3 with TRBJ1-1; 10 positions agree with TRBD1. V trimming: 5 bases; J trimming: 3 bases; junction bases outside the gene matches: 3. Germline V CDR1 and CDR2: SGHTA, FQGTGA. This CDR3 is 14 amino acids long. The CDR3 protein is CASSLDRGDTEAFF. The CDR3 DNA sequence: TGTGCCAGCAGCCTGGACAGGGGGGACACTGAAGCTTTCTTT.

The rearrangement uses TRBV27 and TRBJ1-5, with TRBD1 matching 9 bases. Germline V gives CDR1 MNHEY, CDR2 SMNVEV (reference sequence). CDR3 length: 19 residues. V lost 3 bases and J lost 0; bases outside the gene matches: 12. The CDR3 DNA sequence: TGTGCCAGCAGTTTCTATGGGACAGGGCCTGCCTATAGCAATCAGCCCCAGCATTTT. Amino acids: CASSFYGTGPAYSNQPQHF.

V gene TRBV14 combines with J gene TRBJ1-3; D unclear. Germline V lookup: CDR1 SGHDN, CDR2 FVKESK. Trimming removed 0 bases at V and 4 bases at J, with 4 bases between. CDR3 length: 13 amino acids. In DNA form, the CDR3 reads TGTGCCAGCAGCCAAGATTTAGGAAACACCATATATTTT. It translates to CASSQDLGNTIYF.

The chain recombines TRBV30 with TRBJ1-2; D is ambiguous. The CDR3 extends over 14 amino acids. The ends were cut back, 2 bases at V and 8 bases at J, with 18 bases in the middle. Germline V gene sequence: CDR1 GTSNPN, CDR2 SVGIG (reference sequence). Here the CDR3 DNA reads TGTGCCTGGAGTAAGACGGACTTTTCGATCGGCTACACCTTC. This sequence encodes CAWSKTDFSIGYTF.

The rearrangement uses TRBV4-2 and TRBJ1-5; no reliable D call. In germline, CDR1 is LGHNA, CDR2 YNFKEQ. V lost 0 bases and J 11 bases, leaving 14 bases between the germline ends. This CDR3 region has 14 residues. In DNA, the CDR3 is TGTGCCAGCAGCCAAGATGCTGGTATTCGGTCCCAGCATTTT. This translates into CASSQDAGIRSQHF.

The CDR3 sequence: CASSLYDRVNSYEQYF. In DNA form, the CDR3 reads TGTGCCAGCAGTTTATACGACAGGGTGAATTCCTACGAGCAGTACTTC. The chain couples TRBV28 to TRBJ2-7; 7 nucleotides match TRBD1. Trimming at V came to 1 base and at J to 1 base, leaving 7 bases not matched to a gene. CDR1 MDHEN and CDR2 SYDVKM come from the germline V gene. The length of the CDR3 is 16 residues.

The rearrangement uses TRBV6-4 and TRBJ2-1; 10 nucleotides align to TRBD2. The V segment lost 6 bases and the J segment 6 bases; nucleotides outside the gene matches: 8. From germline, CDR1 is MRHNA and CDR2 SNTAGT. The CDR3 contains 15 residues. CDR3 sequence: CASRELAGDSNEQFF. The CDR3 DNA follows: TGTGCCAGCAGAGAGCTAGCGGGAGATAGCAATGAGCAGTTCTTC.

The chain carries TRBV4-2 and TRBJ2-7, with 9 bases lining up with TRBD1. CDR3 length: 16 amino acids. The ends lost 0 bases at V and 1 base at J; junction bases unmatched: 4. Germline V gene lookup returns CDR1 LGHNA and CDR2 YNFKEQ. The chain's CDR3 is CASSQDLGTGSYEQYF. The CDR3 nucleotides are TGTGCCAGCAGCCAAGATCTGGGGACAGGGTCCTACGAGCAGTACTTC.

CDR3 DNA sequence: TGTGCCATGCTGGGACAGGGGAACACTGAAGCTTTCTTT. Translating it yields CAMLGQGNTEAFF. This rearrangement joins TRBV10-3 to TRBJ1-1; 9 nucleotides align to TRBD1. CDR1 and CDR2 (germline): ENHRY, SYGVKD. The V and J ends lost 9 bases and 1 base, in that order; junction bases with no gene match: 3. The CDR3 sequence is 13 residues long.

This rearrangement joins TRBV5-1 to TRBJ1-2; 9 bases agree with TRBD1. With 3 bases clipped from V and 3 bases from J, the junction kept 6 bases outside the gene matches. This CDR3 region has 15 residues. The V gene's germline CDR1 is SGHRS and CDR2 YFSETQ. The CDR3 nucleotides read TGCGCCAGCAGCTCAGGGGGACAGGGTGACTATGGCTACACCTTC. As protein: CASSSGGQGDYGYTF.